These 18 T cell receptor beta chains originate from one sample sequenced in a study of blood T cell repertoires in COVID-19. Libraries were prepared by immunoSEQ multiplex PCR; TCRdb keeps only in-frame clonotypes and omits some of them. Altogether around 400,000 clones are present, 83% being singletons, with the ten largest covering 5% to 5.5%. Sequencing was done on a sample of PBMCs or T cells enriched from blood (not recorded which). The receptor source for this set is a woman aged 50 to 60 who had recovered from COVID-19.

This clone turned up a few times. V usage is TRBV4-1 and J usage is TRBJ1-5; D perhaps matches TRBD1 (6 bases). V was trimmed by 0 bases and J by 4 bases, leaving 13 bases between them. Germline loops: CDR1 MGHRA, CDR2 YSYEKL. This CDR3 has 16 amino acids. The CDR3 reads CASSQELRQANQPQHF. The CDR3 bases are TGCGCCAGCAGCCAAGAGCTCCGACAGGCGAATCAGCCCCAGCATTTT.

The V and J genes are TRBV6-2 or TRBV6-3 and TRBJ1-1; D is unclear. The CDR3 has 13 residues. With 7 bases removed from V and 4 bases from J, the gap between germline ends came to 13 bases. CDR1 is MNHEY, CDR2 SVGEGT, per germline. CDR3 sequence: CASIPSRGTEAFF. The DNA of the CDR3 is TGTGCCAGCATCCCCTCCCGGGGCACTGAAGCTTTCTTT.

This chain links TRBV11-3 with TRBJ2-3; D unresolved. The CDR3 has 13 residues. Trimming cost V 4 bases and J 4 bases, with 9 bases left between them. Germline-derived CDR1 and CDR2 are SGHNT and YENEEA. The DNA for the CDR3 is TGTGCCAGCAGCTCTTCTAATTCAGATACGCAGTATTTT. Encoded protein: CASSSSNSDTQYF.

The V call is TRBV5-1, the J call TRBJ2-5; TRBD2 is a possible D gene (5 bases). V lost 7 bases, J lost 4 bases, and 11 bases lay in between. The germline CDR1 and CDR2 sequences are SGHRS and YFSETQ. The CDR3 covers 12 residues. This CDR3 is CASRDIGETQYF. Here the CDR3 DNA reads TGCGCCAGCCGGGATATCGGAGAGACCCAGTACTTC.

The chain couples TRBV15 to TRBJ1-5; maybe TRBD1 (6 bases). Between the trimmed V and J ends, which lost 3 bases and 4 bases, there was a span of 13 bases. Germline V gene lookup returns CDR1 LNHNV and CDR2 YYDKDF (reference sequence). The CDR3 totals 15 residues. The CDR3 sequence: CATSSLTGPNQPQHF. The CDR3 region has the DNA TGTGCCACCAGCAGTTTAACAGGGCCGAATCAGCCCCAGCATTTT.

In this sample, this clone turned up once. The V gene is TRBV7-2, the J gene TRBJ1-2; D not certain. The CDR3 is made up of 14 amino acids. Germline CDR1 SGHTA, CDR2 FQGNSA. Between the trimmed V and J ends, which lost 2 bases and 5 bases, there was a span of 12 bases. The CDR3 DNA reads TGTGCCAGCAGCTTAAGGCTCCGGGAGTATGGCTACACCTTC. It is translated as CASSLRLREYGYTF.

DNA of the CDR3: TGTGCCATCAGGCGCCAGGACAATGAGCAGTTCTTC. Protein product: CAIRRQDNEQFF. The chain links TRBV10-3 to TRBJ2-1; D is unclear. With 6 bases removed from V and 5 bases from J, the gap between germline ends came to 8 bases. The CDR3 loop spans 12 amino acids. Germline lookup yields CDR1 ENHRY and CDR2 SYGVKD.

The chain has TRBV4-3 and TRBJ1-2, with D hard to call. CDR1 and CDR2 (germline): LGHNA, YSLEER. With 0 bases removed from V and 5 bases from J, the gap between germline ends came to 13 bases. The CDR3 sequence is 15 residues long. The CDR3 sequence is CASSQEGGQRYGYTF. In DNA form, the CDR3 reads TGCGCCAGCAGCCAAGAGGGAGGGCAGCGATATGGCTACACCTTC.

The chain employs TRBV7-3 and TRBJ2-5; TRBD2 might be the D (5 bases). The germline V gene encodes CDR1 SGHTA and CDR2 FQGTGA. CDR3 size: 11 residues. Trimming pared 4 bases from V and 7 bases from J, leaving 7 bases between. Here the CDR3 reads CASSSGGTQYF. In DNA, the CDR3 is TGTGCCAGCAGCTCCGGAGGGACCCAGTACTTC.

The chain uses TRBV5-6 and TRBJ2-7; 7 bases are shared with TRBD2. J was trimmed by 6 bases and V by 4 bases; bases with no gene match: 13. Germline CDR1 SGHDT, CDR2 YYEEEE. The CDR3 runs 15 residues. CDR3 bases: TGTGCCAGCAGCCCTTGGGGGGGGTACGGGTCCGAGCAGTACTTC. Translation: CASSPWGGYGSEQYF.

The rearrangement uses TRBV25-1 and TRBJ2-7; no firm D call. Trimming pared 1 base from V and 3 bases from J, leaving 10 bases between. The CDR3 spans 14 residues. CDR1 and CDR2 (germline): MGHDK, SYGVNS. The CDR3 loop reads CASSESGINYEQYF. CDR3 in DNA: TGTGCCAGCAGTGAATCGGGTATAAACTACGAGCAGTACTTC.

This clone was counted once. The V call is TRBV29-1, the J call TRBJ1-1; 11 nucleotides match TRBD1. The CDR3 consists of 13 residues. The ends lost 6 bases at V and 6 bases at J; junction bases unmatched: 6. CDR1 is SQVTM and CDR2 is ANQGSEA in the germline V gene. The CDR3 region is CSVAMDRGPEAFF. CDR3 sequence (DNA): TGCAGCGTGGCTATGGACAGGGGGCCTGAAGCTTTCTTT.

This rearrangement joins TRBV7-9 to TRBJ2-6; D might be TRBD2 (6 bases). The V end was cut by 5 bases, the J end by 1 base, with 12 bases between. The CDR3 covers 16 residues. Germline V CDR1 and CDR2: SEHNR, FQNEAQ (reference sequence). The CDR3 DNA follows: TGTGCCAGCAGCCCCGGCGGGGTGTCTGGGGCCAACGTCCTGACTTTC. As protein: CASSPGGVSGANVLTF. The whole variable domain, filled in from reference TRBV7-9 and TRBJ2-6, reads DTGVSQNPRHKITKRGQNVTFRCDPISEHNRLYWYRQTLGQGPEFLTYFQNEAQLEKSRLLSDRFSAERPKGSFSTLEIQRTEQGDSAMYLCASSPGGVSGANVLTFGAGSRLTVL.

This sequence joins TRBV27 and TRBJ1-1, with 7 bases fitting TRBD1. V lost 6 bases, J lost 3 bases, and 16 bases stayed unmatched. This CDR3 is 17 amino acids long. Per the germline V gene, CDR1 is MNHEY and CDR2 is SMNVEV (reference sequence). The CDR3 sequence: CASRSTGVGFTDTEAFF. The CDR3, as DNA: TGTGCCAGCAGGAGCACAGGGGTTGGATTTACAGACACTGAAGCTTTCTTT.

This chain connects TRBV19 to TRBJ1-2; no definite D call. The CDR3 length is 14 residues. Germline-derived CDR1 and CDR2 are LNHDA and SQIVND (reference sequence). The V gene lost 4 bases and the J gene lost 5 bases, with 14 bases spanning the gap. The CDR3 nucleotides read TGTGCCAGTAGTAATCAGGAAGGCTTATATGGCTACACCTTC. Translation gives CASSNQEGLYGYTF.

This chain uses TRBV5-1 with TRBJ1-1; no reliable D call. The germline V gene encodes CDR1 SGHRS and CDR2 YFSETQ. Trimming shortened V by 0 bases and J by 4 bases, and 7 bases separated the two germline ends. This CDR3 is built from 13 residues. The CDR3 region is CASSLASLTEAFF. As DNA, the CDR3 is TGCGCCAGCAGCTTGGCCTCCCTCACTGAAGCTTTCTTT.

In its sample, this clone was seen a few times. V and J are TRBV25-1 and TRBJ2-1; 7 bases fit TRBD1. The CDR3 consists of 16 residues. After removal of 4 bases from V and 5 bases from J, the junction contained 11 bases not matched to a gene. Per germline, CDR1 MGHDK and CDR2 SYGVNS. This CDR3 is CASSGRDSHENNEQFF. The CDR3 DNA reads as TGTGCCAGCAGTGGACGGGACAGCCATGAGAACAATGAGCAGTTCTTC.

V is TRBV19 and J is TRBJ2-5; D may be TRBD1 (7 bases). Germline V gene data show CDR1 as LNHDA and CDR2 as SQIVND (reference sequence). This CDR3 is built from 15 residues. Trimming took off 3 bases at V and 4 bases at J, with 15 bases between the two ends. The CDR3 DNA reads as TGTGCCAGTAGTATGGGGGGACAGAGGGGAGAGACCCAGTACTTC. Translation gives CASSMGGQRGETQYF.